This is a list of T cell receptor beta chains from one sample in a study of vaccination and CD4 T cells after COVID-19. In TCRdb, the PCR reads were re-called with MiXCR into one record per CDR3 protein. The profile shows about 18,000 distinct CDR3 sequences, just under 55% of them singletons. For these receptors, no antigen is known. Sequencing input: CD4+ T cells from blood, cultured in vitro. Every receptor here comes from a human donor who had recovered from COVID-19. CDR3s include the opening cysteine and the closing phenylalanine or tryptophan. Rows give clone size only sometimes, using once, few, many, or a class for an expanded clone.

>NA|TRBV28
CASSLSPGRNEQFF
>once|TRBV6-1
CASSPWGRFSEQFF
>NA|TRBV19
CASSPGRRNSPLHF
>few|TRBV29-1
CSVEDQAGKPTGELFF
>few|TRBV7-3
CASSPNPGTTGANVLTF
>few|TRBV28
CASSPTGVADTQYF
>NA|TRBV19
CASSLPPMNTEAFF
>NA|TRBV18
CASSPLEDTEAFF
>few|TRBV29-1
CSVGDSSYSPLHF
>NA|TRBV5-4
CASSWGRVREAFF
>NA|TRBV27
CASSFVNPLGQVVYGYTF
>NA|TRBV5-1
CASSPEGGREAFF
>NA|TRBV5-1
CASRLMTSASVDTQYF
>NA|TRBV7-9
CASSPATVSTYNEQFF
>few|TRBV7-3
CASSPHGGTDTQYF
>few|TRBV20-1
CSAVQGDQPQHF